The 22 T cell receptor beta chains below were found in one sample sequenced in a study of blood T cell repertoires in COVID-19. This table comes from immunoSEQ multiplex PCR, and its TCRdb copy is limited to in-frame clones, with some not included. Found here are around 140,000 clones, more than 75% of them singletons; the top ten hold 13% to 15%. The source material was peripheral blood. These receptors came from a human donor with acute or convalescent COVID-19. The donor label of this sample is uncertain.

This clone was detected once. V usage is TRBV5-1 and J usage is TRBJ2-1, with TRBD1 as a possible D gene (6 bases). The V and J ends lost 5 bases and 3 bases respectively, with 15 bases between them. The CDR3 extends over 15 amino acids. Per germline, CDR1 SGHRS and CDR2 YFSETQ. The CDR3 region has the DNA TGCGCCAGCAGGCCGGACAGCGCCTTCTACAATGAGCAGTTCTTC. Translating gives CASRPDSAFYNEQFF.

This rearrangement joins TRBV19 to TRBJ2-5; 14 bases map to TRBD2. This CDR3 spans 16 amino acids. J lost 5 bases, V lost 5 bases, and 7 bases had no gene match. Germline loops: CDR1 LNHDA, CDR2 SQIVND (reference sequence). CDR3 in DNA: TGTGCCAGTAGTTCCGGACTAGCGGGGGGAAGGGAGACCCAGTACTTC. Translated: CASSSGLAGGRETQYF. The full variable domain, its missing parts supplied by reference TRBV19 and TRBJ2-5, is DGGITQSPKYLFRKEGQNVTLSCEQNLNHDAMYWYRQDPGQGLRLIYYSQIVNDFQKGDIAEGYSVSREKKESFPLTVTSAQKNPTAFYLCASSSGLAGGRETQYFGPGTRLLVL.

The rearrangement links TRBV29-1 to TRBJ1-1; D is undetermined. Germline assignment: CDR1 SQVTM and CDR2 ANQGSEA. The V end lost 3 bases, the J end lost 8 bases, and 13 bases lay between the germline ends. This CDR3 is built from 12 residues. CDR3 in amino acids: CSVDPLPFEAFF. CDR3 DNA: TGCAGCGTTGACCCTCTCCCTTTCGAAGCTTTCTTT.

This chain uses TRBV10-3 with TRBJ2-7; 9 bases fit TRBD1. CDR3 size: 14 residues. Germline V CDR1 and CDR2: ENHRY, SYGVKD. With 3 bases clipped from V and 7 bases from J, the junction kept 7 bases outside the gene matches. The CDR3 spells CAISDGTGSGEQYF. CDR3 DNA: TGTGCCATCAGTGACGGGACAGGGTCTGGAGAGCAGTACTTC.

The CDR3, as DNA: TGTGCCAGCAGCACTCCGGGACAGTTTTACAATGAGCAGTTCTTC. This codes for CASSTPGQFYNEQFF. The rearrangement joins TRBV7-2 to TRBJ2-1; the match to TRBD1 covers 7 bases. CDR1 and CDR2 (germline): SGHTA, FQGNSA. Trimming took 5 bases from V and 4 from J; bases not matched to a gene: 8. The CDR3 extends over 15 amino acids.

This CDR3 is CASSPDGETDLPWEQYF. The DNA for the CDR3 is TGTGCCAGCAGCCCAGACGGAGAGACAGATCTCCCGTGGGAGCAGTACTTC. V gene TRBV7-2 combines with J gene TRBJ2-7; tentatively, D is TRBD1 (5 bases). The germline V gene has CDR1 SGHTA and CDR2 FQGNSA. This CDR3 spans 17 amino acids. The V end was cut by 5 bases, the J end by 7 bases, with 27 bases between.

The rearrangement links TRBV29-1 to TRBJ2-1, with 8 positions matching TRBD2. V lost 4 bases and J lost 2; bases outside the gene matches: 7. The CDR3 consists of 15 residues. CDR1 SQVTM and CDR2 ANQGSEA come from the germline V gene. The CDR3 loop is CSVVRTGGPYNEQFF. The CDR3 nucleotides are TGCAGCGTTGTAAGGACGGGGGGGCCCTACAATGAGCAGTTCTTC.

This chain uses TRBV5-1 with TRBJ2-5; TRBD2 might be the D (6 bases). Germline-derived CDR1 and CDR2 are SGHRS and YFSETQ. Trimming removed 4 bases at V and 3 bases at J, with 16 bases between. The CDR3 consists of 15 residues. The CDR3 loop is CASSLGGIREETQYF. CDR3 bases: TGCGCCAGCAGCCTCGGGGGAATCCGAGAAGAGACCCAGTACTTC.

The rearrangement joins TRBV6-2 or TRBV6-3 to TRBJ1-5; D is ambiguous. Germline values: CDR1 MNHEY, CDR2 SVGEGT. The length of the CDR3 is 15 residues. Trimming took 2 bases from V and 2 from J, leaving 10 bases between them. The CDR3 is CASSYNIPRNQPQHF. CDR3 DNA: TGTGCCAGCAGTTACAACATTCCCCGCAATCAGCCCCAGCATTTT.

The CDR3 DNA reads as TGTGCCAGCAGTGAATCCCTGACAGGGTGGGGTGAAAAACTGTTTTTT. Translation: CASSESLTGWGEKLFF. This rearrangement joins TRBV2 to TRBJ1-4, with 7 bases identical to TRBD1. Germline lookup yields CDR1 SNHLY and CDR2 FYNNEI. Trimming at V came to 2 bases and at J to 7 bases, leaving 10 bases not matched to a gene. The CDR3 covers 16 residues.

This clone appeared a few times. The chain's CDR3 is CASSKGQTLSTDTQYF. As DNA, the CDR3 is TGTGCCAGTAGTAAGGGACAGACCCTTAGCACAGATACGCAGTATTTT. The genes are TRBV19 and TRBJ2-3; TRBD1 matches at 7 bases. The CDR3 extends over 16 amino acids. V lost 4 bases, J lost 0 bases, and 7 bases stayed unmatched. Germline assignment: CDR1 LNHDA and CDR2 SQIVND (reference sequence).

V and J are TRBV30 and TRBJ1-5, with D perhaps TRBD1 (6 bases). Trimming removed 3 bases from V and 6 bases from J, with 15 bases in between. Germline loops: CDR1 GTSNPN, CDR2 SVGIG (reference sequence). The CDR3 extends over 14 amino acids. Here the CDR3 reads CAWSEGVSGQPQHF. The CDR3 DNA sequence: TGTGCCTGGAGCGAGGGGGTATCGGGTCAGCCCCAGCATTTT.

With respect to this clone: Other DNA sequences from this sample encode an identical CDR3 as well. This sequence joins TRBV10-2 and TRBJ1-1; TRBD1 is a possible D gene (5 bases). Trimming shortened V by 6 bases and J by 8 bases, and 16 bases separated the two germline ends. CDR3 size: 13 residues. From germline, CDR1 is WSHSY and CDR2 SAAADI. This CDR3 is CASRGGGRTEAFF. CDR3 DNA: TGCGCCAGCAGGGGTGGGGGGAGGACGGAAGCTTTCTTT.

J is TRBJ1-5 and V is TRBV30; tentatively, D is TRBD1 (6 bases). The V gene's germline CDR1 is GTSNPN and CDR2 SVGIG (reference sequence). This CDR3 contains 14 residues. Trimming shortened V by 2 bases and J by 2 bases, and 10 bases separated the two germline ends. This chain's CDR3 is CAWSKGGGNQPQHF. DNA for the CDR3: TGTGCCTGGAGTAAGGGGGGGGGCAATCAGCCCCAGCATTTT.

The J gene is TRBJ1-2, the V gene TRBV19, with unresolved D. Germline V gives CDR1 LNHDA, CDR2 SQIVND (reference sequence). Trimming took off 7 bases at V and 4 bases at J, with 13 bases between the two ends. This CDR3 is 13 amino acids long. This chain's CDR3 is CASTARGPYGYTF. DNA for the CDR3: TGTGCCAGTACTGCCAGAGGGCCCTATGGCTACACCTTC. Complete variable domain (other parts from reference TRBV19 and TRBJ1-2): DGGITQSPKYLFRKEGQNVTLSCEQNLNHDAMYWYRQDPGQGLRLIYYSQIVNDFQKGDIAEGYSVSREKKESFPLTVTSAQKNPTAFYLCASTARGPYGYTFGSGTRLTVV.

This sequence joins TRBV7-2 and TRBJ2-1, with D perhaps TRBD2 (6 bases). The CDR3 sequence is 15 residues long. Trimming pared 1 base from V and 9 bases from J, leaving 16 bases between. The germline gives CDR1 SGHTA, CDR2 FQGNSA. The CDR3 nucleotides are TGTGCCAGCAGCTTAGACTTGCGGGGTGGAGGTGAGCAGTTCTTC. Translated: CASSLDLRGGGEQFF.

V and J are TRBV3-1 (or the pseudogene TRBV3-2) and TRBJ1-5; tentative D call: TRBD1 (5 bases). V lost 4 bases and J 6 bases, leaving 22 bases between the germline ends. The CDR3 sequence is 17 residues long. The germline CDR1 and CDR2 sequences are LGHDT and YNNKEL (reference sequence). CDR3 in DNA: TGTGCCAGCAGCCGAGTCCCGACAGAGGCCGGCGGTCAGCCCCAGCATTTT. This gives the protein CASSRVPTEAGGQPQHF.

This sequence joins TRBV14 and TRBJ1-3; tentative D call: TRBD1 (5 bases). The CDR3 is 13 residues long. Germline values: CDR1 SGHDN, CDR2 FVKESK. The V end was cut by 8 bases, the J end by 3 bases, with 11 bases between. CDR3 in amino acids: CASQGTNGNTIYF. The CDR3 region has the DNA TGTGCCAGCCAGGGAACTAATGGAAACACCATATATTTT.

This CDR3 is CASSYRAGALHDTEAFF. CDR3 DNA: TGTGCCAGCAGTTACAGGGCAGGGGCGCTGCATGACACTGAAGCTTTCTTT. V is TRBV6-2 or TRBV6-3 and J is TRBJ1-1; tentative D call: TRBD1 (6 bases). In germline, CDR1 is MNHEY, CDR2 SVGEGT. This CDR3 is 17 amino acids long. Trimming removed 2 bases from V and 3 bases from J, with 19 bases in between.

The DNA of the CDR3 is TGTGCCAGCAGCCCCGGACAGTCCCGTAGTACCTACGAGCAGTACTTC. Translating gives CASSPGQSRSTYEQYF. This chain links TRBV7-2 with TRBJ2-7; D may be TRBD1 (6 bases). Germline V gene sequence: CDR1 SGHTA, CDR2 FQGNSA. V was pared by 5 bases and J by 2 bases, with 19 bases between. The CDR3 spans 16 residues. The full variable domain, completed using reference TRBV7-2 and TRBJ2-7, is GAGVSQSPSNKVTEKGKDVELRCDPISGHTALYWYRQSLGQGLEFLIYFQGNSAPDKSGLPSDRFSAERTGGSVSTLTIQRTQQEDSAVYLCASSPGQSRSTYEQYFGPGTRLTVT.

This chain joins TRBV5-1 and TRBJ2-7; 11 bases line up with TRBD1. The CDR3 contains 16 residues. Trimming took 3 bases from V and 3 from J; bases not matched to a gene: 8. Germline CDR1 reads SGHRS; CDR2 reads YFSETQ. This CDR3 reads CASSWGPGTGGYEQYF. CDR3 nucleotides: TGCGCCAGCAGCTGGGGCCCCGGGACAGGGGGCTACGAGCAGTACTTC.

This sequence joins TRBV5-1 and TRBJ1-1, with 7 nucleotides matching TRBD1. V lost 2 bases and J lost 1; bases outside the gene matches: 5. The CDR3 extends over 15 amino acids. Germline V gene data show CDR1 as SGHRS and CDR2 as YFSETQ. CDR3 residues: CASSLQGPKNTEAFF. The CDR3, as DNA: TGCGCCAGCAGCTTACAGGGGCCGAAGAACACTGAAGCTTTCTTT.